This T cell receptor beta chain was recovered during a study of early stage breast cancer tumors. Study-wide background: Invasive lobular carcinomas made up about 30% of the 12 ER+/PR+/HER2- tumors.

Study-wide points: Enriched TCRB sequences shared across patients were mostly commonly generated sequences.

TCRdb's copy holds only in-frame clones and misses some; the assay was immunoSEQ multiplex PCR. The sample yields around 20,000 clones, around 82% seen once. CDR1 and CDR2 (germline): SNHLY, FYNNEI. Between the trimmed V and J ends, which lost 5 bases and 8 bases, there was a span of 15 bases. The length of the CDR3 is 13 residues. A note on this clone: Its matching antigen is unknown.

This TCR was recovered from a person aged 70 to 85 with breast cancer. The source material was blood. This chain connects TRBV2 to TRBJ1-2; tentatively, D is TRBD1 (6 bases). The CDR3 sequence: CASSYTGSEGYTF. In DNA form, the CDR3 reads TGTGCCAGCAGTTATACAGGGAGCGAGGGCTACACCTTC.